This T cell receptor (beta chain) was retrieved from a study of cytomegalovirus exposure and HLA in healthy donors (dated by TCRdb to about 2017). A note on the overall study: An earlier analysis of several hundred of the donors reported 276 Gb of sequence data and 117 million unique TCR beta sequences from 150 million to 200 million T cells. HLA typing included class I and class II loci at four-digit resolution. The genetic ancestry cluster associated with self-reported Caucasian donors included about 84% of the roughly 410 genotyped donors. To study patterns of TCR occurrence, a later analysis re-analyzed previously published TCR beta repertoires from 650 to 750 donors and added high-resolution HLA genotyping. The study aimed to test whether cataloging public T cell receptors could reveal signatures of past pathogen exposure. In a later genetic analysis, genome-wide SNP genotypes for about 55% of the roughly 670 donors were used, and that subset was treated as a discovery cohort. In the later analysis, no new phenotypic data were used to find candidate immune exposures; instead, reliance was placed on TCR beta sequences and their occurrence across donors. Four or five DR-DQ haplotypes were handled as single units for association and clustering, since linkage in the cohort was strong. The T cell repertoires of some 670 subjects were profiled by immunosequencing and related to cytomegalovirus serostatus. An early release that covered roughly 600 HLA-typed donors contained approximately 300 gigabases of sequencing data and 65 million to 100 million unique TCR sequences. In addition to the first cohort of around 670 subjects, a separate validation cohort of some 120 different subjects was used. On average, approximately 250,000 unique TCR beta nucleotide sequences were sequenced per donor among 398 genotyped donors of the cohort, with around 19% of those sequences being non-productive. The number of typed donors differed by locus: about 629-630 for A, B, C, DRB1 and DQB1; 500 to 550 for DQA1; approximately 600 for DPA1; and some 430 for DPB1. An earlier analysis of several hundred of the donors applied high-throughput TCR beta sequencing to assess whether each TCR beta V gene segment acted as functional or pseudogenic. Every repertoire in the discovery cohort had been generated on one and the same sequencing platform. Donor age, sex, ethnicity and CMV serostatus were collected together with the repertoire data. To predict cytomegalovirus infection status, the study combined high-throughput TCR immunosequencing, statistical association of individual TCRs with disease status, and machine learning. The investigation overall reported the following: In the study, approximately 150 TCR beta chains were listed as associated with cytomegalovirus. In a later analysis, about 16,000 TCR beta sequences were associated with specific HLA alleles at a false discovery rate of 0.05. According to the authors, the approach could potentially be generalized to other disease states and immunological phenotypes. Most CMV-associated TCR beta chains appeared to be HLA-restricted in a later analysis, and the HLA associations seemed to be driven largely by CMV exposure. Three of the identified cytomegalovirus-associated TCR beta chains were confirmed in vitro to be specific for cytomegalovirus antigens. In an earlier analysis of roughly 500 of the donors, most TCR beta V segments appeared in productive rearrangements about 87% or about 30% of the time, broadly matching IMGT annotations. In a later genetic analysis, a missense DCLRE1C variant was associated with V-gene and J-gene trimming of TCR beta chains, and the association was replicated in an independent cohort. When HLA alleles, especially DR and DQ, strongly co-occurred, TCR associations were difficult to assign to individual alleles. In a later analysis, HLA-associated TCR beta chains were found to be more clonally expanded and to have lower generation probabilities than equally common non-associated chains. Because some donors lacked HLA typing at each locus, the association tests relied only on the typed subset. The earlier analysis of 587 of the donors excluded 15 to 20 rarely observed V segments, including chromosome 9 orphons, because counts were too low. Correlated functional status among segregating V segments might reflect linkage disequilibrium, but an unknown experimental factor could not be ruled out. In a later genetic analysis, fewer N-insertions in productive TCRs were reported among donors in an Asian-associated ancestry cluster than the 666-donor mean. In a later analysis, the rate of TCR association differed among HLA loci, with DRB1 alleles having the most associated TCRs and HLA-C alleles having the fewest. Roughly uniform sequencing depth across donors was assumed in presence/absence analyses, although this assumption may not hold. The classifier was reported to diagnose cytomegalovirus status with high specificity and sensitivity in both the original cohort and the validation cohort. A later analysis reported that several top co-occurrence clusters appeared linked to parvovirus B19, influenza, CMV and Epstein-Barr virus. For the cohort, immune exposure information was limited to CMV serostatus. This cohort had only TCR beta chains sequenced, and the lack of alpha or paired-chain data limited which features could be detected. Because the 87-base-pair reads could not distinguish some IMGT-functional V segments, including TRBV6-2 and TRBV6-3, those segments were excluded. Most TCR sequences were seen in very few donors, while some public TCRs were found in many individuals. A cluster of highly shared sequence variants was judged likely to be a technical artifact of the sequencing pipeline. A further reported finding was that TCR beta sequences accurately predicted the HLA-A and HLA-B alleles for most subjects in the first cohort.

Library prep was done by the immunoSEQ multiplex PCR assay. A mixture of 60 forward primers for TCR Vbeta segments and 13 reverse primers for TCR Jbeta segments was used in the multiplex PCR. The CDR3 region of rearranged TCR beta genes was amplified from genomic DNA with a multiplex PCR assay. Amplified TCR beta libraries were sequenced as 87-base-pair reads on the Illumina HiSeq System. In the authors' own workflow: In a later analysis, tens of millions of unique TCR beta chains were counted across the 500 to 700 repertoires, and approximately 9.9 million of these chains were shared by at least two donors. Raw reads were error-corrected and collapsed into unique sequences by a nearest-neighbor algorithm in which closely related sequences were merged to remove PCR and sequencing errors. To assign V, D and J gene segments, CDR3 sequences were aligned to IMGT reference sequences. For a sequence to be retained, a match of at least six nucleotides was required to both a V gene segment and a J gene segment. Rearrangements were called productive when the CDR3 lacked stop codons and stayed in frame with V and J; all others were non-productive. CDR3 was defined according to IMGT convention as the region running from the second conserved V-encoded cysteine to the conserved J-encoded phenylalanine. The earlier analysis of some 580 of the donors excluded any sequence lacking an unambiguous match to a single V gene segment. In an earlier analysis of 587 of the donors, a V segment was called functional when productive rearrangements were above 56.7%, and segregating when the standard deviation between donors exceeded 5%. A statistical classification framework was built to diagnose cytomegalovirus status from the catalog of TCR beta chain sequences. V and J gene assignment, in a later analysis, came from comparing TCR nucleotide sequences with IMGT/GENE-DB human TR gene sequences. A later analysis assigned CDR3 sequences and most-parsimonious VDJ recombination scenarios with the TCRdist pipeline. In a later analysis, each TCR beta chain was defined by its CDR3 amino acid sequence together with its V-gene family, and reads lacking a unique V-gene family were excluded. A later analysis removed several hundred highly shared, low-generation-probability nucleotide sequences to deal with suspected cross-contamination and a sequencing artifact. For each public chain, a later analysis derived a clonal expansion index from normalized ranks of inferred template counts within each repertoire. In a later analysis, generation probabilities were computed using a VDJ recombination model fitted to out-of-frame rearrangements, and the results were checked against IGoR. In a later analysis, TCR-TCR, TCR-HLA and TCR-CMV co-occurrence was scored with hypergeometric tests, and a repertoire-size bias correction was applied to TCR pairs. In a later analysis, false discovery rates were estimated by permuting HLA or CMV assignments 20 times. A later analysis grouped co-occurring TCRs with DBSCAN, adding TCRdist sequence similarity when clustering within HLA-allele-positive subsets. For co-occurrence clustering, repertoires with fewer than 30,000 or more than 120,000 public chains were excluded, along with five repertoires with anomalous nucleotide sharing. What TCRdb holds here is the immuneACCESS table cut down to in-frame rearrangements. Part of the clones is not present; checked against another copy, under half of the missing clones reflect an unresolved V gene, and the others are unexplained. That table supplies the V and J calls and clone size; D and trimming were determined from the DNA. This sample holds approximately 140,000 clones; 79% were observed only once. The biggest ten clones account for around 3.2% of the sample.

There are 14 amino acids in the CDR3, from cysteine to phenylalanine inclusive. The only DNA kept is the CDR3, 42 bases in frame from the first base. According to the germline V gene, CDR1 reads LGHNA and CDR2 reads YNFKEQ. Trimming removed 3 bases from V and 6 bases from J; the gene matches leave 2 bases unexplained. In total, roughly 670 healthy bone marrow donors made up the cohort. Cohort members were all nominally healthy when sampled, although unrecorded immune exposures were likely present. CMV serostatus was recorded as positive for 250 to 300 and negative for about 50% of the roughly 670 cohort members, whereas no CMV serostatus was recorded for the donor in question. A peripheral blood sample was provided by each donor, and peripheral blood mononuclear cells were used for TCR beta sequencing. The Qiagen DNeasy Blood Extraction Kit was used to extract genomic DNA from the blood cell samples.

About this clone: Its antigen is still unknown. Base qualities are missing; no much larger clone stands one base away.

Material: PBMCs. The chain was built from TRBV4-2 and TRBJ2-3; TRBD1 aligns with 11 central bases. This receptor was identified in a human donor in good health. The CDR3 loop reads CASSQRTGGDTQYF. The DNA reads TGTGCCAGCAGCCAGCGGACAGGGGGCGATACGCAGTATTTT.